This T cell receptor beta chain is from a study of cytomegalovirus exposure and HLA in healthy donors. Notes on the study in general: Researchers reported in a later analysis that common viral pathogens appeared linked to several top clusters. With high specificity and sensitivity, the classifier reportedly diagnosed cytomegalovirus status. In a later analysis, TCR beta V- and J-gene trimming showed a link to a missense DCLRE1C variant. In vitro work confirmed that a few CMV-associated chains recognize CMV antigens.

This clone occurred a few times. Its antigen is as yet unknown. Trimming removed 4 bases from V and 7 bases from J, with 17 bases in between. CDR1 and CDR2 (germline): SGHNT, YYREEE (reference sequence). CDR3 length: 14 residues. Use of 60 Vbeta and 13 Jbeta primers characterized the PCR. TCRdb keeps only in-frame clones here, not all; method: immunoSEQ multiplex PCR. The table lists fewer than 100,000 clones, approximately 75% of them singletons. The sequence was collected from a woman aged 40 to 55 in good health and CMV-seronegative. The sequenced sample was PBMCs. The V call is TRBV5-4, the J call TRBJ1-1; a weak D match, TRBD1 (6 bases). The CDR3: CASSSWAGAIEAFF. CDR3 nucleotides: TGTGCCAGCAGCAGCTGGGCAGGGGCAATTGAAGCTTTCTTT.